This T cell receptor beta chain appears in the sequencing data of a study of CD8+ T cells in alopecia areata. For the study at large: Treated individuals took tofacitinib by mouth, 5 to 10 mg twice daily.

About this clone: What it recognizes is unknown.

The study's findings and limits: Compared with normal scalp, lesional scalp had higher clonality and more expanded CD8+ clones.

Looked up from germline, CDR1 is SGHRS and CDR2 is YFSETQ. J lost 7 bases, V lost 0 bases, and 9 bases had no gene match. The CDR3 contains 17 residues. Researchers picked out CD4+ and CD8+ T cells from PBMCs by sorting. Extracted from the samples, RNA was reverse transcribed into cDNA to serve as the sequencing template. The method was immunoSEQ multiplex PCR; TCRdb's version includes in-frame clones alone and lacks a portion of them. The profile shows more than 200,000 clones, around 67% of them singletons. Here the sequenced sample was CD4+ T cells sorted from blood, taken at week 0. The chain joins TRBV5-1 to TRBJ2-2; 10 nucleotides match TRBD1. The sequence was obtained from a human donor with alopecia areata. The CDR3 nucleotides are TGCGCCAGCAGCTTGGAACCCCGGACAGGGGGTATCGGGGAGCTGTTTTTT. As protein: CASSLEPRTGGIGELFF.